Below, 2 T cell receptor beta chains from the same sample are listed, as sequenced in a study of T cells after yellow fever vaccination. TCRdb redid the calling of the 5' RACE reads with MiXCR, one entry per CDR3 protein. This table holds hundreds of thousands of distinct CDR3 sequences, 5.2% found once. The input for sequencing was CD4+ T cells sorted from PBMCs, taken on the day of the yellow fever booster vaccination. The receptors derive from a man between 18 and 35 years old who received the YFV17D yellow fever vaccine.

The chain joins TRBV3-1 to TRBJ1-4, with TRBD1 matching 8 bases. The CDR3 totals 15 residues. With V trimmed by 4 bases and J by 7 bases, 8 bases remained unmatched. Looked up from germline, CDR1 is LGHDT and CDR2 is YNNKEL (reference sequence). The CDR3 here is CASSPARGQSEKLFF. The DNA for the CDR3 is TGTGCCAGCAGCCCAGCCAGGGGGCAGAGTGAAAAACTGTTTTTT.

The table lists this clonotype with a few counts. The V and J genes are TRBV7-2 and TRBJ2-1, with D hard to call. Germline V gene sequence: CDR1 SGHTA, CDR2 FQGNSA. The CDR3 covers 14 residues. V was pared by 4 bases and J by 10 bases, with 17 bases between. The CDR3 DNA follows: TGTGCCAGCAGCTCCCTTTCTGTTGCGTTGGAGCAGTTCTTC. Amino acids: CASSSLSVALEQFF.